This is a list of T cell receptor beta chains from one sample in a study of T cells in Graves' hyperthyroidism and ophthalmopathy. Using its own MiXCR run on the multiplex PCR reads, TCRdb lists one record per CDR3 protein. The sample lists fewer than 300,000 distinct CDR3 sequences, less than 30% occurring once. Sequenced sample: blood. Receptors were obtained from a man aged 35 to 55 with Graves' hyperthyroidism that later progressed to Graves' ophthalmopathy. Both conserved end residues are part of each CDR3. The D gene is left open where the match is weak. Where a row states a size, it is once, few, many or the class of an expanded clone; other rows omit it.

-	TRBJ1-1	-	TRBV6-5	CASSYFDPTGNTEAFF	TGTGCCAGCAGTTACTTCGATCCGACGGGAAACACTGAAGCTTTCTTT
many	TRBJ2-7	TRBD1	TRBV4-1	CASSRLDRGEHEQYF	TGCGCCAGCAGCCGCTTGGACAGGGGGGAACACGAGCAGTACTTC
-	TRBJ2-2	-	TRBV27	CASATPGQKPGELFF	TGTGCCAGCGCCACCCCGGGACAAAAGCCCGGGGAGCTGTTTTTT
many	TRBJ1-2	-	TRBV6-1	CASSDATGDYGYTF	TGTGCCAGCAGTGATGCCACAGGTGACTATGGCTACACCTTC
few	TRBJ2-5	-	TRBV3-1	CASSQGSGRPKTQYF	TGTGCCAGCAGCCAAGGGAGTGGACGACCGAAGACCCAGTACTTC
-	TRBJ1-5	-	TRBV28	CASSVLGGQPQHF	TGTGCCAGCAGTGTGCTGGGAGGTCAGCCCCAGCATTTT
-	TRBJ2-7	-	TRBV6-2/TRBV6-3	CASSDPGNEQYF	TGTGCCAGCAGCGACCCGGGGAACGAGCAGTACTTC
many	TRBJ1-5	-	TRBV2	CASSEEVGHGIGQPQHF	TGTGCCAGCAGTGAGGAGGTCGGACACGGGATTGGACAGCCCCAGCATTTT
many	TRBJ1-1	-	TRBV18	CASSVQGISNTEAFF	TGTGCCAGCTCAGTACAGGGAATTTCGAACACTGAAGCTTTCTTT
once	TRBJ1-5	-	TRBV6-2/TRBV6-3	CASSTDPTEFQPQHF	TGTGCCAGCAGTACTGACCCGACAGAATTTCAGCCCCAGCATTTT
many	TRBJ1-5	-	TRBV5-1	CASSLEGHSNQPQHF	TGCGCCAGCAGCTTGGAGGGGCATAGCAATCAGCCCCAGCATTTT
many	TRBJ1-2	-	TRBV29-1	CSVAHGQGYGYTF	TGCAGCGTTGCTCATGGCCAAGGCTATGGCTACACCTTC
few	TRBJ2-5	TRBD2	TRBV19	CASRHWTSGSETQYF	TGTGCCAGTAGACATTGGACTAGCGGGAGCGAGACCCAGTACTTC
many	TRBJ2-7	-	TRBV6-5	CASSYTTDARSYEQYF	TGTGCCAGCAGTTACACCACTGACGCTCGCTCCTACGAGCAGTACTTC
-	TRBJ1-1	TRBD1	TRBV7-3	CWDRVDTEAFF	TGTTGGGACAGGGTTGACACTGAAGCTTTCTTT
many	TRBJ1-2	TRBD1	TRBV11-2	CASSLGGTGGAYGYTF	TGTGCCAGCAGCTTAGGAGGGACAGGGGGCGCCTATGGCTACACCTTC
many	TRBJ2-1	TRBD2	TRBV24-1	CATSGVGTSGRNEQFF	TGTGCCACCAGTGGCGTTGGGACTAGCGGGAGGAATGAGCAGTTCTTC